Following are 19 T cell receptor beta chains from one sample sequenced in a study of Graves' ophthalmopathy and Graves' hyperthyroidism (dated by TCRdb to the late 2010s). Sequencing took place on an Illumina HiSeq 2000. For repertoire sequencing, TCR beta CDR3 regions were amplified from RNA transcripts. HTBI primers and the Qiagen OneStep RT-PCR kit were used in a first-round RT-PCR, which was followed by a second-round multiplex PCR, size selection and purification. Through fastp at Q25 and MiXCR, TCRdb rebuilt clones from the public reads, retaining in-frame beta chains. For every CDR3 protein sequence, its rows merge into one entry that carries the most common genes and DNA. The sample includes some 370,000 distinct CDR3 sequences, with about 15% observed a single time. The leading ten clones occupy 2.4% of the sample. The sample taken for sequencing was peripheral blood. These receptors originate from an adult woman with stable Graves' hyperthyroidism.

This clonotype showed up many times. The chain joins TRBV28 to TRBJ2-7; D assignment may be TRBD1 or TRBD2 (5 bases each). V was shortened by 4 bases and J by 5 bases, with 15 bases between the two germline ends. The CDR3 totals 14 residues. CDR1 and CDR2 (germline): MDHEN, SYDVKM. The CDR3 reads CASSSGGGRNEQYF. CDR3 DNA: TGTGCCAGCAGTTCTGGGGGTGGCAGAAACGAGCAGTACTTC.

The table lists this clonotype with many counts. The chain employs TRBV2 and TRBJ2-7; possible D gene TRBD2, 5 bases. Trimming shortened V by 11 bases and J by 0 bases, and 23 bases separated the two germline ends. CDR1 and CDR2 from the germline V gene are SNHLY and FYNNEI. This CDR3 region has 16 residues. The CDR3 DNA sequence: TGTGCCGGCACAGACGAGGGAATCCACAACTCCTACGAGCAGTACTTC. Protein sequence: CAGTDEGIHNSYEQYF.

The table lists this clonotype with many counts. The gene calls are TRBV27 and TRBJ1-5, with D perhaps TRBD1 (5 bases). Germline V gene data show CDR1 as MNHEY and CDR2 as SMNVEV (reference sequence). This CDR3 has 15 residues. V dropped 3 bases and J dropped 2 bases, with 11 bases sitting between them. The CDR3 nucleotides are TGTGCCAGCAGTTTTTTTGGGGGAGGCAATCAGCCCCAGCATTTT. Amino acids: CASSFFGGGNQPQHF.

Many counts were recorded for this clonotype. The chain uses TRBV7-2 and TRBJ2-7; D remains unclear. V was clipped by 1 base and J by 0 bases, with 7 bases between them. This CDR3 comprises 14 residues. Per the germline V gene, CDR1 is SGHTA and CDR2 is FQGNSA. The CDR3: CASSLVANSYEQYF. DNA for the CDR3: TGTGCCAGCAGCTTAGTAGCCAACTCCTACGAGCAGTACTTC.

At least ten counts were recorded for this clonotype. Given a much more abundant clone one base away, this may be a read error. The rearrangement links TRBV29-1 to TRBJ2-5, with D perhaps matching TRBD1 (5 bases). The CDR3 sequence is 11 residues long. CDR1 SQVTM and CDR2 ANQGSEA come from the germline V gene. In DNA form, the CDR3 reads TGCAACGCCGAGCCAGGGGAGACCCAGTACTTC. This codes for CNAEPGETQYF. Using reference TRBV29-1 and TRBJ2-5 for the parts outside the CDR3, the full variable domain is SAVISQKPSRDICQRGTSLTIQCQVDSQVTMMFWYRQQPGQSLTLIATANQGSEATYESGFVIDKFPISRPNLTFSTLTVSNMSPEDSSIYLCNAEPGETQYFGPGTRLLVL.

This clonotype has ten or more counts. CDR3 amino acids: CASSYARWAGLGTGELFF. As DNA, the CDR3 is TGTGCCAGCAGTTACGCGAGGTGGGCCGGCCTGGGGACCGGGGAGCTGTTTTTT. V and J are TRBV6-2 or TRBV6-3 and TRBJ2-2; D is undetermined. CDR3 length: 18 residues. V was shortened by 2 bases and J by 5 bases, with 21 bases between the two germline ends. Germline assignment: CDR1 MNHEY and CDR2 SVGEGT.

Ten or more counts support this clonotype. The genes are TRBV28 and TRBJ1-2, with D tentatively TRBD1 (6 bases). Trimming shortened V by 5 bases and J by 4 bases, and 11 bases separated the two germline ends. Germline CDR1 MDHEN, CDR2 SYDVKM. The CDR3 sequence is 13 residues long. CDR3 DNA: TGTGCCAGCAGTCCCAGGGGCCCCTATGGCTACACCTTC. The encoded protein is CASSPRGPYGYTF.

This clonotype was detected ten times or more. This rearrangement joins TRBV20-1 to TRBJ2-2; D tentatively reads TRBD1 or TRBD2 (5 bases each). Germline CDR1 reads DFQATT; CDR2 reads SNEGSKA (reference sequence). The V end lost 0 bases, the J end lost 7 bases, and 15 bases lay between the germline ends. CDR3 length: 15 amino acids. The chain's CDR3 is CSARDGDGYVGELFF. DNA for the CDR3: TGCAGTGCTAGAGATGGGGACGGGTACGTCGGGGAGCTGTTTTTT.

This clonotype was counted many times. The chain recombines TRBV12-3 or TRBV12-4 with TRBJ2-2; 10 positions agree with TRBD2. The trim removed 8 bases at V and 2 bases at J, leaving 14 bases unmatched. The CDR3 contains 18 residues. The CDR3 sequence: CASGGVNSGRLNTGELFF. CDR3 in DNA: TGTGCCAGCGGAGGGGTTAATAGCGGGAGGTTAAACACCGGGGAGCTGTTTTTT.

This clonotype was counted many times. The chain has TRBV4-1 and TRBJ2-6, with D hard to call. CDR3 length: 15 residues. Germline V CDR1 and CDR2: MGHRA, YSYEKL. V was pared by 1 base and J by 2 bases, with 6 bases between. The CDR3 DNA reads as TGCGCCAGCAGCCAAGTATTCGCTGGGGCCAACGTCCTGACTTTC. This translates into CASSQVFAGANVLTF.

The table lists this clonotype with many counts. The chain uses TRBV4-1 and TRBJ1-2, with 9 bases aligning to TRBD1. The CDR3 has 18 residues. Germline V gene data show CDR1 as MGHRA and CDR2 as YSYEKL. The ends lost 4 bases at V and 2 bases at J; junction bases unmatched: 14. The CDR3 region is CASSRSSLWTGANYGYTF. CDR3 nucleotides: TGCGCCAGCAGCCGTTCTTCGCTTTGGACAGGGGCCAACTATGGCTACACCTTC.

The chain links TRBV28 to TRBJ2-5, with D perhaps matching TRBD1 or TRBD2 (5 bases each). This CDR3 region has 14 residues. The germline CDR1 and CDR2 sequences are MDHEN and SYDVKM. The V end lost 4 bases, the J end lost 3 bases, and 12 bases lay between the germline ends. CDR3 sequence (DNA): TGTGCCAGCAGTTCCTCAGGGAGTAAAGAGACCCAGTACTTC. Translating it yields CASSSSGSKETQYF.

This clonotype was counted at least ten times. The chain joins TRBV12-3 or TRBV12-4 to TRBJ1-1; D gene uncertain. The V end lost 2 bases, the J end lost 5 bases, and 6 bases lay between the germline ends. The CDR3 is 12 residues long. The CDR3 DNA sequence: TGTGCCAGCAGTTTAAGAGGTACTGAAGCTTTCTTT. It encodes CASSLRGTEAFF.

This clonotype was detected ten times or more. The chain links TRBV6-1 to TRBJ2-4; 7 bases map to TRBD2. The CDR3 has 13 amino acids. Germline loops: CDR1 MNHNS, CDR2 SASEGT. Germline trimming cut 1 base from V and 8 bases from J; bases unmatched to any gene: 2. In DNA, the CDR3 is TGTGCCAGCAGTGAAGGGGGGGGGGACATTCAGTACTTC. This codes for CASSEGGGDIQYF.

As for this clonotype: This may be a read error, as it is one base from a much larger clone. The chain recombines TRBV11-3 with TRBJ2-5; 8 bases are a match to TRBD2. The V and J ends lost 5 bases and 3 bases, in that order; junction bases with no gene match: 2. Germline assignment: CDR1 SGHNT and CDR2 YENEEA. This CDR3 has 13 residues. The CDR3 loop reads CASSPGGEETQYF. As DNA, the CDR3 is TGTGCCAGCAGCCCCGGGGGGGAAGAGACCCAGTACTTC.

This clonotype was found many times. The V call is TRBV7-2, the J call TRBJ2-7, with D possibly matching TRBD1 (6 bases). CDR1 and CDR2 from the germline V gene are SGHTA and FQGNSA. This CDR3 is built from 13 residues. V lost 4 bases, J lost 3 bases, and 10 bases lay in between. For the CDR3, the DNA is TGTGCCAGCAGCTCCTGGACAGACTACGAGCAGTACTTC. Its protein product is CASSSWTDYEQYF.

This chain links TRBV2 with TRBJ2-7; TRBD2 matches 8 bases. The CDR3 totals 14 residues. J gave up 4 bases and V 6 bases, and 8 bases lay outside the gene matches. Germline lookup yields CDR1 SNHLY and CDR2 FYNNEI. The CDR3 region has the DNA TGTGCCAGCAGCCGCGAACTAGCGGAATACGAGCAGTACTTC. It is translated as CASSRELAEYEQYF.

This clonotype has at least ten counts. DNA for the CDR3: TGTGCCAGCAGTTTAGAAGGGACTAGCGGGAGAGCAGTGGTGGGGACCCAGTACTTC. It translates to CASSLEGTSGRAVVGTQYF. The chain recombines TRBV27 with TRBJ2-5, with TRBD2 matching over 14 bases. CDR1 is MNHEY, CDR2 SMNVEV, per germline (reference sequence). The CDR3 totals 19 residues. V was clipped by 2 bases and J by 7 bases; unmatched bases: 15.

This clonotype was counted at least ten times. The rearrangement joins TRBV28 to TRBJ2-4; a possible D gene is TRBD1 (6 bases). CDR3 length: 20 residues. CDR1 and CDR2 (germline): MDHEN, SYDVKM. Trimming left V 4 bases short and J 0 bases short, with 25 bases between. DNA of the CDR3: TGTGCCAGCAGTTCAATCAGGCGTGGCAGGGGCTTCCTAGCCAAAAACATTCAGTACTTC. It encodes CASSSIRRGRGFLAKNIQYF.